A single sample is the source of the 15 T cell receptor beta chains below, sequenced in a study of cytomegalovirus exposure and HLA in healthy donors. The method was immunoSEQ multiplex PCR; TCRdb's version includes in-frame clones alone and lacks a portion of them. The sample lists roughly 43,000 clones, 90% to 95% occurring once. The sequenced sample consisted of PBMCs. These receptors all come from a woman between 18 and 30 years old in good health and CMV-seronegative.

This sequence joins TRBV28 and TRBJ2-7; weak D call: TRBD2 (5 bases). Trimming left V 6 bases short and J 7 bases short, with 19 bases between. CDR1 is MDHEN and CDR2 is SYDVKM in the germline V gene. The CDR3 runs 14 residues. This CDR3 is CASRPTGSVWEQYF. The CDR3 DNA reads TGTGCCAGCAGACCAACGGGGTCGGTGTGGGAGCAGTACTTC.

J is TRBJ1-3 and V is TRBV5-5; D is ambiguous. Germline V lookup: CDR1 SGHKS, CDR2 YYEKEE (reference sequence). V dropped 0 bases and J dropped 4 bases, with 11 bases sitting between them. CDR3 length equals 15 residues. CDR3 residues: CASSLEAGSGNTIYF. In nucleotides, the CDR3 is TGTGCCAGCAGCTTGGAGGCAGGTTCAGGAAACACCATATATTTT.

The CDR3 DNA reads as TGTGCCAGCAGTTTATCCTCCCTACCTTCGAACACTGAAGCTTTCTTT. This gives the protein CASSLSSLPSNTEAFF. The chain carries TRBV28 and TRBJ1-1; D is ambiguous. V lost 1 base to trimming and J lost 1 base, with 13 bases between them. Germline V gene data show CDR1 as MDHEN and CDR2 as SYDVKM. The CDR3 is 16 amino acids.

The J gene is TRBJ1-2, the V gene TRBV14, with TRBD1 matching 8 bases. The germline V gene encodes CDR1 SGHDN and CDR2 FVKESK. This CDR3 comprises 15 residues. The J segment lost 8 bases and the V segment lost 3 bases, leaving 11 bases of the junction unmatched. Here the CDR3 reads CASSQPGTGVRGYTF. The DNA of the CDR3 is TGTGCCAGCAGCCAGCCCGGGACAGGAGTGCGGGGCTACACCTTC.

The CDR3 DNA is TGCGCCAGCAGCCAAGTCGGGGACAGAGGCTATGGCTACACCTTC. This codes for CASSQVGDRGYGYTF. This chain uses TRBV4-1 with TRBJ1-2; 7 bases match TRBD1. Unmatched junction bases numbered 6, after V lost 1 base and J lost 4 bases. Germline V gives CDR1 MGHRA, CDR2 YSYEKL. This CDR3 region has 15 residues.

The genes are TRBV6-6 and TRBJ2-2; the match to TRBD2 covers 8 bases. V lost 2 bases to trimming and J lost 4 bases; unmatched junction nucleotides: 6. The V gene's germline CDR1 is MNHNY and CDR2 SVGAGI (reference sequence). The CDR3 is 16 residues long. The CDR3 nucleotides are TGTGCCAGCAGTTACGGGACTAGTGTTACCACCGGGGAGCTGTTTTTT. Its translation is CASSYGTSVTTGELFF.

The chain has TRBV14 and TRBJ1-2; D not resolved. The CDR3 loop spans 11 amino acids. V lost 5 bases, J lost 13 bases, and 14 bases lay in between. Germline V gives CDR1 SGHDN, CDR2 FVKESK. CDR3: CASSGAGSLTF. As DNA, the CDR3 is TGTGCCAGCAGCGGAGCTGGAAGTCTCACCTTC.

This clone was observed once. The chain recombines TRBV6-5 with TRBJ2-7, with TRBD1 matching 7 bases. Germline V gives CDR1 MNHEY, CDR2 SVGAGI. V shed 6 bases and J 8 bases; nucleotides not matched to a gene: 13. The CDR3 is 14 amino acids. CDR3 sequence reads: CASSPIQDRLKQYF. The CDR3 nucleotides are TGTGCCAGCAGCCCTATACAGGACAGGTTAAAGCAGTACTTC.

The CDR3 region is CASRNGLADNPEQFF. For the CDR3, the DNA is TGCGCCAGCAGAAACGGACTAGCTGATAACCCTGAGCAGTTCTTC. The V gene is TRBV5-1, the J gene TRBJ2-1; 8 nucleotides agree with TRBD2. The germline gives CDR1 SGHRS, CDR2 YFSETQ. The CDR3 is 15 residues long. The junction had 13 bases not matched to a gene; V was cut back by 5 bases and J by 9 bases.

The chain combines TRBV4-1 with TRBJ2-1; D perhaps matches TRBD2 (5 bases). There are 17 residues in the CDR3. Germline CDR1 MGHRA, CDR2 YSYEKL. V was pared by 2 bases and J by 0 bases, with 14 bases between. DNA of the CDR3: TGCGCCAGCAGCCAACCACCCGTGGGAGCCTCCTACAATGAGCAGTTCTTC. Translated, it gives CASSQPPVGASYNEQFF.

The chain joins TRBV2 to TRBJ2-2; tentative D call: TRBD2 (5 bases). Trimming stripped 6 bases from V and 4 bases from J, with 9 bases between. The CDR3 is 13 residues long. Germline CDR1 SNHLY, CDR2 FYNNEI. CDR3 amino acids: CASSVSGTGELFF. The CDR3 DNA is TGTGCCAGCAGCGTAAGCGGCACCGGGGAGCTGTTTTTT. Full variable domain (missing parts from reference TRBV2 and TRBJ2-2): EPEVTQTPSHQVTQMGQEVILRCVPISNHLYFYWYRQILGQKVEFLVSFYNNEISEKSEIFDDQFSVERPDGSNFTLKIRSTKLEDSAMYFCASSVSGTGELFFGEGSRLTVL.

This clone has a single count. V gene TRBV11-2 combines with J gene TRBJ1-3, with no clear D. The germline V gene encodes CDR1 SGHAT and CDR2 FQNNGV. This CDR3 is built from 15 residues. Trimming removed 2 bases at V and 4 bases at J, with 12 bases between. As DNA, the CDR3 is TGTGCCAGCAGCTTATTTAGTAATTTCGGAAACACCATATATTTT. It is translated as CASSLFSNFGNTIYF.

V usage is TRBV7-9 and J usage is TRBJ1-1; no clear D. The CDR3 totals 12 residues. V was pared by 6 bases and J by 5 bases, with 10 bases between. Germline V gene lookup returns CDR1 SEHNR and CDR2 FQNEAQ (reference sequence). CDR3: CASRQAETEAFF. As DNA, the CDR3 is TGTGCCAGCAGACAAGCGGAAACTGAAGCTTTCTTT.

The chain is built from TRBV4-1 and TRBJ2-6, with D hard to call. The CDR3 has 16 amino acids. Trimming took 4 bases from V and 1 from J, leaving 11 bases between them. CDR1 is MGHRA, CDR2 YSYEKL, per germline. The DNA of the CDR3 is TGCGCCAGCAGCCGCAGTGGAGCTTCTGGGGCCAACGTCCTGACTTTC. This gives the protein CASSRSGASGANVLTF.

This clone was detected only once. V usage is TRBV13 and J usage is TRBJ1-1, with 8 nucleotides matching TRBD1. The CDR3 runs to 14 residues. Germline trimming cut 5 bases from V and 5 bases from J; bases unmatched to any gene: 7. Germline CDR1 reads PRHDT; CDR2 reads FYEKMQ (reference sequence). As DNA, the CDR3 is TGTGCCAGCAGCCGAGGGGACAGGTGGACTGAAGCTTTCTTT. This translates into CASSRGDRWTEAFF.